The T cell receptor beta chain under discussion was sequenced for a study of shared clonotypes between healthy human individuals. The investigators split CD4+ cells into a CD45RA+ naive subset and a CD45RA-negative memory subset. General study points: Shared clonotypes across all four donors exceeded non-shared ones in generation probability.

In this sample, this clone turned up once. Its antigen remains unknown. Profiling relied on immunoSEQ multiplex PCR, and the TCRdb table lists in-frame clones only, not all of them. The sample records about 2.4 million clones, 93% being singletons. The sequence was collected from a man aged 18 to 29 in good health. Some clones in this sample may be carry-over from other donors' samples. The sequenced sample was naive CD4+ T cells from PBMCs. Indicated subset: CD45RA+ positively selected.

This CDR3 reads CASKDSLEETQYF. The DNA of the CDR3 is TGTGCCAGCAAGGACAGTCTGGAAGAGACCCAGTACTTC. This chain connects TRBV5-4 to TRBJ2-5; maybe TRBD1 (6 bases). Trimming took off 6 bases at V and 3 bases at J, with 12 bases between the two ends. The CDR3 has 13 amino acids. Germline V gives CDR1 SGHNT, CDR2 YYREEE (reference sequence).